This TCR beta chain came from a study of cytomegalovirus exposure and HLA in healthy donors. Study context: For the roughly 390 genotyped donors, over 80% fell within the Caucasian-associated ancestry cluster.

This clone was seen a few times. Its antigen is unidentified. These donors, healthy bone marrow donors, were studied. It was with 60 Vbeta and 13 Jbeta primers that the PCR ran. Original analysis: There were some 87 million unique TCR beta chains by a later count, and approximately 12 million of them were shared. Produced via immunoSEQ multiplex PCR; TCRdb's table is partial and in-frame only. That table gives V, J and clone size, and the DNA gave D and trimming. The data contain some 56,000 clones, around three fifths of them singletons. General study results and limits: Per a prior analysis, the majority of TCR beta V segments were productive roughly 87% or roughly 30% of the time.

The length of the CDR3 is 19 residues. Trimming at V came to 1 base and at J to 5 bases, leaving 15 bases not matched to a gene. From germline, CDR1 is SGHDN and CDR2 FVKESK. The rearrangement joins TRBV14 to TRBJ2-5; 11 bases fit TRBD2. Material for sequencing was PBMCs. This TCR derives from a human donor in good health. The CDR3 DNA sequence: TGTGCCAGCAGCCAAGCTTCACCCTTAGCGGGGGGGACTCTCGAGACCCAGTACTTC. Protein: CASSQASPLAGGTLETQYF.